A selection of T cell receptor beta chains follows, all from one sample in a study of CD8+CD57+ T cells in acquired aplastic anemia. TCRdb independently ran MiXCR on the reads; one entry per CDR3 protein. The profile shows about 190,000 distinct CDR3 sequences, approximately 50% of them singletons. Sequenced sample: sorted CD4+, CD8+, or CD8+CD57+ T cells (not recorded which) from PBMCs. Receptors originate from a human donor in good health, serving as a control. The CDR3 runs from the conserved cysteine through the conserved F or W. D genes are given only for firm matches. Expanded clones are given a class, and other clones once, few, many or no size at all.

many	18	TRBV11-2	TRBJ2-2	NA	TGTGCCAGCAGCCCCACAATGGTTCTAGCTCTAAACACCGGGGAGCTGTTTTTT	CASSPTMVLALNTGELFF
few	13	TRBV2	TRBJ2-7	NA	TGTGCCAGCAGTGAACGGGGTCCCTACGAGCAGTACTTC	CASSERGPYEQYF
NA	15	TRBV10-2	TRBJ1-5	TRBD1	TGCGCCAGCAGTGAGGGACAGGTGGGAAATCAGCCCCAGCATTTT	CASSEGQVGNQPQHF
many	13	TRBV29-1	TRBJ1-2	TRBD1	TGCAGCGGGCGGGACAGCACTAACTATGGCTACACCTTC	CSGRDSTNYGYTF
NA	13	TRBV10-3	TRBJ1-2	NA	TGTGCCATCAGGAAACATGAAAACTATGGCTACACCTTC	CAIRKHENYGYTF
NA	14	TRBV7-9	TRBJ2-5	NA	TGTGCCAGCAGCTTAAACGGGGGCCAAGAGACCCAGTACTTC	CASSLNGGQETQYF
NA	14	TRBV7-2	TRBJ1-1	TRBD1	TGTGCCAGCAGCAGGAACAGGGGGTACACTGAAGCTTTCTTT	CASSRNRGYTEAFF
many	15	TRBV12-3/TRBV12-4	TRBJ2-7	NA	TGTGCCAGCAGACCGGGACCGAGTTACAACTACGAGCAGTACTTC	CASRPGPSYNYEQYF
NA	14	TRBV5-1	TRBJ1-1	TRBD1	TGCGCCAGCAGCACAGGACAGGGGCTGGCTGAAGCTTTCTTT	CASSTGQGLAEAFF
once	18	TRBV10-3	TRBJ1-1	TRBD1	TGTGCCATCAGTGAACCAAAAGGGACAGGGGGCTCCAACACTGAAGCTTTCTTT	CAISEPKGTGGSNTEAFF
NA	13	TRBV10-1	TRBJ2-5	TRBD1	TGCGCCAGCAGTGGGACAGGGGGCGGGACCCAGTACTTC	CASSGTGGGTQYF
NA	14	TRBV20-1	TRBJ2-5	NA	TGCAGTGCTAGAGTTGGGACTGTCCAAGAGACCCAGTACTTC	CSARVGTVQETQYF
NA	16	TRBV15	TRBJ2-7	NA	TGTGCCACCAGCAGAGGGGGCCGTCAGGGGATCAACGAGCAGTACTTC	CATSRGGRQGINEQYF
NA	12	TRBV29-1	TRBJ1-6	TRBD1	TGCAGCGTTCGGGACAGTAATTCACCCCTCCACTTT	CSVRDSNSPLHF
NA	16	TRBV3-1	TRBJ2-5	TRBD1	TGTGCCAGCAGCCTAAGGGGGCAGGGTCGGCAAGAGACCCAGTACTTC	CASSLRGQGRQETQYF
once	14	TRBV2	TRBJ2-5	NA	TGTGCCAGCGCCATTCTACAGGGCCGGGAGACCCAGTACTTC	CASAILQGRETQYF
NA	16	TRBV6-4	TRBJ2-3	TRBD2	TGTGCCAGCAGTGACTCAGCGGGAGGGCCCACAGATACGCAGTATTTT	CASSDSAGGPTDTQYF
few	13	TRBV19	TRBJ1-1	NA	TGTGCCAGTAGTATAGGTCCCGAAGCTGAAGCTTTCTTT	CASSIGPEAEAFF
NA	15	TRBV7-8	TRBJ2-7	NA	TGTGCCAGCAGCTTAAGTCAGCCGAGCTCCTACGAGCAGTACTTC	CASSLSQPSSYEQYF
NA	15	TRBV19	TRBJ2-1	TRBD2	TGTGCCAGTAGTATAACTAGCGGGGAATACAATGAGCAGTTCTTC	CASSITSGEYNEQFF
many	15	TRBV18	TRBJ1-6	TRBD1	TGTGCCAGCTCACCCCGGACAGGACTCAATTCACCCCTCCACTTT	CASSPRTGLNSPLHF
NA	13	TRBV7-8	TRBJ1-1	NA	TGTGCCAGCAGAATCCGAATGAACACTGAAGCTTTCTTT	CASRIRMNTEAFF
NA	13	TRBV7-2	TRBJ2-7	NA	TGTGCCAGCAGTCCGGGGCCTAACTACGAGCAGTACTTC	CASSPGPNYEQYF
NA	16	TRBV7-2	TRBJ2-7	TRBD2	TGTACCAGCAGACCGGCGACTAGCGCGAGCTCCTACGAGCAGTACTTC	CTSRPATSASSYEQYF
many	15	TRBV9	TRBJ1-5	TRBD1	TGTGCCAGCAGCGGACAGGGGAATAGCAATCAGCCCCAGCATTTT	CASSGQGNSNQPQHF
many	16	TRBV20-1	TRBJ2-7	TRBD2	TGCAGTGCTAGGGGGGGAGGGACTAGTGGCTCCTACGAGCAGTACTTC	CSARGGGTSGSYEQYF
few	16	TRBV10-3	TRBJ2-1	TRBD1	TGTGCCATTAGTGAGTCGACAGGGCTATCTTACAATGAGCAGTTCTTT	CAISESTGLSYNEQFF
few	15	TRBV6-6	TRBJ2-5	TRBD1	TGTGCCAGCAGTTCCCGCGGACAGGGAGGAGAGACCCAGTACTTC	CASSSRGQGGETQYF
few	13	TRBV10-3	TRBJ2-5	NA	TGTGCCATCAGTGGGACCGGCGGGGAGACCCAGTACTTC	CAISGTGGETQYF
NA	20	TRBV5-6	TRBJ1-1	TRBD1	TGTGCCAGCAGCTTCTTTGGGGTTTGGTCCCCCGGACAGGGGCACACTGAAGCTTTCTTT	CASSFFGVWSPGQGHTEAFF
many	15	TRBV28	TRBJ1-4	NA	TGTGCCAGCAGTTTAGCGGCCCCTCCAAATGAAAAACTGTTTTTT	CASSLAAPPNEKLFF
many	17	TRBV12-3/TRBV12-4	TRBJ2-2	TRBD2	TGTGCCAGCAGTTCGACATGGGGCGGGGGGAGAGGCGGGGAGCTGTTTTTT	CASSSTWGGGRGGELFF
NA	15	TRBV5-5	TRBJ2-5	NA	TGTGCCAGCAGCTTAGATGGGGCGCGCGGGGAGACCCAGTACTTC	CASSLDGARGETQYF
NA	18	TRBV7-9	TRBJ2-1	TRBD2	TGTGCCAGCAGCTTAGGACTGATTAGCGGGGGGACCTACAATGAGCAGTTCTTC	CASSLGLISGGTYNEQFF
many	20	TRBV9	TRBJ2-5	NA	TGTGCCAGCAGCGTAGCGGCGGGGGCAGGGAACGGCCCGGCCGGTTCAACCCAGTACTTC	CASSVAAGAGNGPAGSTQYF
NA	14	TRBV14	TRBJ1-2	NA	TGTGCCAGCAGCCAAGGTCCGGGGAACTATGGCTACACCTTC	CASSQGPGNYGYTF
many	13	TRBV10-3	TRBJ1-1	TRBD1	TGTGCCATCAAGGGGGCCTTTAACACTGAAGCTTTCTTT	CAIKGAFNTEAFF
NA	13	TRBV4-3	TRBJ1-1	NA	TGCGCCAGCAGCCAAACGATACACACTGAAGCTTTCTTT	CASSQTIHTEAFF
NA	15	TRBV7-9	TRBJ2-7	NA	TGTGCCAGCAGCTCCCTGTCGGACGGTCCCTACGAGCAGTACTTC	CASSSLSDGPYEQYF
NA	14	TRBV2	TRBJ1-2	NA	TGTGCCAGCAACGTCGGGGGCTCCAACTATGGCTACACCTTC	CASNVGGSNYGYTF
NA	15	TRBV19	TRBJ2-1	TRBD2	TGTGCCAGTAGGAAACTAGCGGGGGGAAACAATGAGCAGTTCTTC	CASRKLAGGNNEQFF
NA	14	TRBV7-2	TRBJ2-5	NA	TGTGCCAGCAGCCCTCGGAAAATGGAAGAGACCCAGTACTTC	CASSPRKMEETQYF
many	16	TRBV5-1	TRBJ1-1	NA	TGCGCCAGCAGCTCCTACGGGCCCCCCGACTACACTGAAGCTTTCTTT	CASSSYGPPDYTEAFF
NA	15	TRBV5-1	TRBJ1-2	TRBD1	TGCGCCAGCAGCGGGGGACAGGGGGCAAACTATGGCTACACCTTC	CASSGGQGANYGYTF
NA	14	TRBV2	TRBJ1-2	NA	TGTGCCAGCAGTGGGGGGGGCAGGTTCAGGGGCTACACCTTC	CASSGGGRFRGYTF
many	13	TRBV2	TRBJ1-5	NA	TGTGCCAGCACCGGAGGTCTCAATCAGCCCCAGCATTTT	CASTGGLNQPQHF
many	15	TRBV9	TRBJ2-1	TRBD2	TGTGCCAGCAGCGCTAGCGGGGACCCTAGGAATGAGCAGTTCTTC	CASSASGDPRNEQFF
many	13	TRBV20-1	TRBJ2-5	NA	TGCAGTGCTAGAGACTTATGGGTCGGGACCCAGTACTTC	CSARDLWVGTQYF